This T cell receptor (beta chain) was recovered during a study of cytotoxic CD8 clonotypes in ibrutinib-treated CLL. Study background: Outcomes included around 24 partial and 2 complete responses; after median about 5.5 years, roughly 14 stayed remitted and 12 progressed.

A word on this clone: Antigen specificity is unknown.

Germline-derived CDR1 and CDR2 are LNHDA and SQIVND (reference sequence). The V and J ends lost 4 bases and 4 bases, in that order; junction bases with no gene match: 7. The CDR3 loop spans 15 amino acids. Whole-study findings and limits: Once treatment began, public clonotypes, which were uncommon, contracted or stayed stable.

The authors obtained roughly 2 micrograms of genomic DNA from cryopreserved PBMCs for TCR beta libraries. Sequenced by immunoSEQ multiplex PCR; TCRdb stores in-frame clones only, minus some. This sample carries about 140,000 clones, 70% to 85% of them seen once, and the ten largest clones take approximately 27%. The specimen comprised PBMCs, sampled after 12 months of ibrutinib treatment. The chain links TRBV19 to TRBJ1-5, with TRBD1 identical over 7 bases. The origin of this receptor is a human donor with chronic lymphocytic leukemia. CDR3 bases: TGTGCCAGTAGTAACCACAGGGGTGGAAATCAGCCCCAGCATTTT. This sequence encodes CASSNHRGGNQPQHF. Complete variable domain (other parts from reference TRBV19 and TRBJ1-5): DGGITQSPKYLFRKEGQNVTLSCEQNLNHDAMYWYRQDPGQGLRLIYYSQIVNDFQKGDIAEGYSVSREKKESFPLTVTSAQKNPTAFYLCASSNHRGGNQPQHFGDGTRLSIL.